Sequencing of this TCR beta chain was carried out in a study of regulatory T cells in long-lasting Graves disease. V was clipped by 8 bases and J by 10 bases, with 18 bases between them. Germline V gene lookup returns CDR1 MNHEY and CDR2 SMNVEV (reference sequence). The length of the CDR3 is 13 residues. Concerning this clonotype itself: This sequence may be a read error, since a much larger clone differs from it by one base.

Indicated time point: newly diagnosed GD, antithyroid drugs for less than 3 months. TCR sequences were obtained from RNA taken from PBMCs. EDTA tubes were used for drawing nine milliliters of peripheral blood. Arm-PCR with iRepertoire HTBI primers amplified the CDR3 regions for these TCR beta libraries. TCRdb called the multiplex PCR reads again in MiXCR, with one record for every CDR3 protein. The sample has around 500,000 distinct CDR3 sequences, 13% seen once. These data are also associated with another study on T cells in Graves' hyperthyroidism and ophthalmopathy. That publication notes: The study excluded patients with uncontrolled infection, other autoimmune disease, pregnancy or lactation. Diagnoses used clinical symptoms, serum thyroxine and TRAb, thyroid ultrasound and orbital computed tomography.

The sequence derives from a man aged 30-40 years with Graves disease. This specimen was peripheral blood mononuclear cells (PBMCs), taken at new diagnosis, from a patient treated with antithyroid drugs. The gene calls are TRBV27 and TRBJ2-1; TRBD1 is a possible D gene (5 bases). The CDR3 loop is CASGKTGTYEQFF. Written as DNA, the CDR3 is TGTGCCAGCGGGAAAACAGGAACCTACGAGCAGTTCTTC.